Below are 18 T cell receptor beta chains sequenced from a single sample in a study of PD-1 blockade in classical Hodgkin lymphoma. Time point in this sample: cycle 4 day 1 (C4D1), after 5 to 7 weeks of nivolumab. All trial patients relapsed after autologous stem cell transplantation. PBMCs, once thawed, yielded CD8+ T cells isolated by magnetic negative selection. Only in-frame clones appear in the TCRdb table, and some are missing; sequencing was by immunoSEQ multiplex PCR. The data show 20,000 or so clones, with roughly 90% seen just once and about 4.5% held by the top ten. The source was CD8+ T cells from blood, collected before the fourth cycle of nivolumab. These receptors were taken from a human donor with classical Hodgkin lymphoma.

The chain joins TRBV6-4 to TRBJ2-5; no clear D gene. The end of the DNA fits TRBJ2-7 better, so the J call may be wrong. The CDR3 covers 15 residues. Germline assignment: CDR1 MRHNA and CDR2 SNTAGT. The CDR3 loop is CASSEYNLGAYEQYF. The CDR3 DNA follows: TGTGCCAGCAGTGAATATAATCTGGGTGCCTACGAGCAGTACTTC.

J is TRBJ2-1 and V is TRBV5-1; D possibly matches TRBD1 or TRBD2 (5 bases each). The V end was cut by 1 base, the J end by 2 bases, with 7 bases between. The germline V gene encodes CDR1 SGHRS and CDR2 YFSETQ. This CDR3 is built from 14 residues. In nucleotides, the CDR3 is TGCGCCAGCAGCTTGCGAGGGGCCTACAATGAGCAGTTCTTC. Its protein is CASSLRGAYNEQFF.

This clone was detected only a few times. The V gene is TRBV28, the J gene TRBJ1-5, with D hard to call. CDR1 is MDHEN, CDR2 SYDVKM, per germline. V lost 1 base and J 2 bases, leaving 6 bases between the germline ends. The CDR3 runs to 14 residues. DNA for the CDR3: TGTGCCAGCAGTTTATCGGCGGGCAATCAGCCCCAGCATTTT. Translating it yields CASSLSAGNQPQHF.

V and J are TRBV28 and TRBJ1-5, with D possibly TRBD1 on 5 matching bases. Germline values: CDR1 MDHEN, CDR2 SYDVKM. V was trimmed by 2 bases and J by 7 bases, leaving 9 bases between them. The CDR3 totals 13 residues. The CDR3 loop reads CASSLLRGQPQHF. CDR3 bases: TGTGCCAGCAGTTTACTCCGGGGCCAGCCCCAGCATTTT.

This chain uses TRBV7-9 with TRBJ1-1; TRBD1 matches at 7 bases. Unmatched junction bases numbered 11, after V lost 8 bases and J lost 5 bases. Looked up from germline, CDR1 is SEHNR and CDR2 is FQNEAQ (reference sequence). This CDR3 has 14 residues. The CDR3 loop reads CASGQGGAGTEAFF. The DNA of the CDR3 is TGTGCCAGCGGTCAGGGGGGGGCGGGTACTGAAGCTTTCTTT.

This chain connects TRBV28 to TRBJ2-7; D call uncertain. Trimming stripped 3 bases from V and 3 bases from J, with 9 bases between. Germline loops: CDR1 MDHEN, CDR2 SYDVKM. This CDR3 comprises 13 residues. CDR3 DNA: TGTGCCAGCAGTTTCGCTAATAGCTACGAGCAGTACTTC. As protein: CASSFANSYEQYF.

Comment on this clone: One junction end disagrees with the germline gene, perhaps due to a read error. J is TRBJ1-2 and V is TRBV20-1; a possible D gene is TRBD1 (5 bases). Germline-derived CDR1 and CDR2 are DFQATT and SNEGSKA (reference sequence). The CDR3 runs to 8 residues. CDR3 sequence (DNA): TGCAGTGCTGGGGGAGACAGATTC. Residues: CSAGGDRF.

The V and J genes are TRBV27 and TRBJ1-2; TRBD1 matches at 7 bases. This CDR3 contains 14 residues. Germline loops: CDR1 MNHEY, CDR2 SMNVEV (reference sequence). V dropped 4 bases and J dropped 6; count of bases not matched to a gene: 8. The CDR3 region has the DNA TGTGCCAGCAGTTCCTCACAGGGGTGGGATGGCTACACCTTC. This codes for CASSSSQGWDGYTF.

The chain carries TRBV30 and TRBJ2-7, with 8 positions matching TRBD1. CDR1 GTSNPN and CDR2 SVGIG come from the germline V gene (reference sequence). There are 12 residues in the CDR3. Unmatched junction bases numbered 4, after V lost 4 bases and J lost 5 bases. The CDR3 nucleotides are TGTGCCTGGACCGGACAGGGTAACGAGCAGTACTTC. This gives the protein CAWTGQGNEQYF.

V is TRBV4-1 and J is TRBJ2-1; 10 nucleotides agree with TRBD2. The CDR3 is 13 residues long. With 4 bases clipped from V and 7 bases from J, the junction kept 1 base outside the gene matches. CDR1 MGHRA and CDR2 YSYEKL come from the germline V gene. CDR3 protein: CASSLAGGNEQFF. DNA of the CDR3: TGCGCCAGCAGCCTAGCGGGGGGTAATGAGCAGTTCTTC.

The V and J genes are TRBV5-1 and TRBJ2-3; 10 nucleotides match TRBD2. V was clipped by 5 bases and J by 3 bases; unmatched bases: 12. CDR3 length equals 17 residues. Germline loops: CDR1 SGHRS, CDR2 YFSETQ. CDR3 protein: CASSILLAGGRTDTQYF. In DNA form, the CDR3 reads TGCGCCAGCAGTATCCTTTTAGCGGGAGGACGAACAGATACGCAGTATTTT.

In this sample, this clone turned up once. The chain links TRBV19 to TRBJ2-7, with D perhaps matching TRBD1 (5 bases). This CDR3 contains 13 residues. V lost 5 bases and J lost 3, with 11 bases in between. The germline V gene has CDR1 LNHDA and CDR2 SQIVND (reference sequence). CDR3 residues: CASSFGHNYEQYF. The CDR3 DNA follows: TGTGCCAGTAGTTTTGGACATAACTACGAGCAGTACTTC.

V is TRBV5-1 and J is TRBJ2-7; 9 nucleotides align to TRBD2. CDR1 is SGHRS, CDR2 YFSETQ, per germline. The junction had 9 bases not matched to a gene; V was cut back by 0 bases and J by 2 bases. This CDR3 is built from 17 residues. CDR3 sequence (DNA): TGCGCCAGCAGCTTGGGGGAAATGCGGGAGGGCCCCTACGAGCAGTACTTC. It yields the protein CASSLGEMREGPYEQYF.

The chain uses TRBV7-9 and TRBJ2-3; D gene uncertain. Trimming cost V 3 bases and J 0 bases, with 10 bases left between them. CDR3 length equals 15 residues. Germline V CDR1 and CDR2: SEHNR, FQNEAQ (reference sequence). Written as DNA, the CDR3 is TGTGCCAGCAGCTTCGCGGTCGGCAGCACAGATACGCAGTATTTT. Translating it yields CASSFAVGSTDTQYF.

The chain carries TRBV6-6 and TRBJ2-2; D not certain. The CDR3 runs to 11 residues. CDR1 and CDR2 (germline): MNHNY, SVGAGI (reference sequence). The V end lost 2 bases, the J end lost 7 bases, and 2 bases lay between the germline ends. CDR3 bases: TGTGCCAGCAGTTACGTCGGGGAGCTGTTTTTT. This encodes CASSYVGELFF.

J is TRBJ1-4 and V is TRBV7-2; no firm D call. Germline CDR1 and CDR2: SGHTA and FQGNSA. The V and J ends lost 0 bases and 8 bases respectively, with 13 bases between them. The length of the CDR3 is 15 residues. The CDR3 nucleotides read TGTGCCAGCAGCTTAGCCGCGCCGGGAGGCGAAAAACTGTTTTTT. Amino acid sequence: CASSLAAPGGEKLFF.

The V gene is TRBV9, the J gene TRBJ2-2; D gene uncertain. This CDR3 region has 15 residues. Trimming pared 4 bases from V and 1 base from J, leaving 11 bases between. Germline V lookup: CDR1 SGDLS, CDR2 YYNGEE. In DNA form, the CDR3 reads TGTGCCAGCAGCACCACGGACGGGAACACCGGGGAGCTGTTTTTT. It encodes CASSTTDGNTGELFF.

The table lists this clone with a count of one. The gene calls are TRBV9 and TRBJ2-7; a possible D gene is TRBD1 (5 bases). V was pared by 0 bases and J by 4 bases, with 14 bases between. The germline CDR1 and CDR2 sequences are SGDLS and YYNGEE. The CDR3 loop spans 15 amino acids. CDR3 sequence reads: CASSVAGASSYEQYF. CDR3 DNA sequence: TGTGCCAGCAGCGTAGCTGGGGCTAGTTCTTACGAGCAGTACTTC.